This entry concerns a single T cell receptor (beta chain). This sample is drawn from a study of T-cell memory formation after mild COVID-19. The length of the CDR3 is 12 residues. The V and J ends lost 10 bases and 2 bases, in that order; junction bases with no gene match: 2. TCRdb re-analysed the 5' RACE reads in MiXCR, keeping a single row per CDR3 protein. The data show 150,000 to 200,000 distinct CDR3 sequences, with approximately 10% seen just once and 3.8% held by the top ten. Sequencing was performed on PBMCs or a T cell subset sorted from them (not recorded which). This chain connects TRBV12-3 or TRBV12-4 to TRBJ1-2; 9 bases fit TRBD1. The origin of this receptor is a man in his late teens or twenties who had mild COVID-19 (a few samples of this study predate the infection). Cell type and time point are not known. CDR3 in amino acids: CATGQGNYGYTF. The CDR3 DNA reads as TGTGCCACTGGACAGGGGAACTATGGCTACACCTTC.